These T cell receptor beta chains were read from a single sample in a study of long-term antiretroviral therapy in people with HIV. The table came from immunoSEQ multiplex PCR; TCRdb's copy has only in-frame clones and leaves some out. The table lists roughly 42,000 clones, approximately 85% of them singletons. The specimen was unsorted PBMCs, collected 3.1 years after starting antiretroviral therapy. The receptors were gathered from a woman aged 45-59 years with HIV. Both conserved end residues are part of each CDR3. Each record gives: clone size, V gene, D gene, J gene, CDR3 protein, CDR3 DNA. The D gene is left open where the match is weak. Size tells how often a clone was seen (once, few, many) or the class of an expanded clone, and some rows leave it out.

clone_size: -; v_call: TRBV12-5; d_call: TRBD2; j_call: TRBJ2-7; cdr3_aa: CASGLVRRGLLATSEVTYEQYF; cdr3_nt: TGTGCTAGTGGTTTGGTACGGCGGGGGTTGCTGGCCACTAGCGAGGTTACCTACGAGCAGTACTTC
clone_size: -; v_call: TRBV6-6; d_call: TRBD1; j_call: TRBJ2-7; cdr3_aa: CASSYADREYEQYF; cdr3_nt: TGTGCCAGCAGTTACGCCGACAGGGAGTACGAGCAGTACTTC
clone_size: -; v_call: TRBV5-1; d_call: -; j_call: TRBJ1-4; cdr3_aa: CASSLGESEKLFF; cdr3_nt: TGCGCCAGCAGCCTCGGGGAATCCGAAAAACTGTTTTTT
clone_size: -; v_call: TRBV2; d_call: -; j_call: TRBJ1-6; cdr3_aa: CASSAGTPGSPLHF; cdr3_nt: TGTGCCAGCAGTGCCGGGACCCCCGGTTCACCCCTCCACTTT
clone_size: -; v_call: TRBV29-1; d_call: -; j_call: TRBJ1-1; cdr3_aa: CSVEGPRAGTEAFF; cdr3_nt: TGCAGCGTGGAGGGGCCTAGGGCGGGAACTGAAGCTTTCTTT
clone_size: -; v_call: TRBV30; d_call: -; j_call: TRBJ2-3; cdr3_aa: CASSRGGTQYF; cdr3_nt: TGTGCCTCCTCCAGGGGAGGTACGCAGTATTTT
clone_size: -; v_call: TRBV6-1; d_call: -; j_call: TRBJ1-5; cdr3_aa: CASSPGTDSNQPQHF; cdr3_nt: TGTGCCAGCAGTCCCGGGACGGATAGCAATCAGCCCCAGCATTTT
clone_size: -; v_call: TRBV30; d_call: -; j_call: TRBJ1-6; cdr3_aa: CAWSTDGGGNSPLHF; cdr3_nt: TGTGCCTGGAGTACCGACGGGGGGGGAAATTCACCCCTCCACTTT
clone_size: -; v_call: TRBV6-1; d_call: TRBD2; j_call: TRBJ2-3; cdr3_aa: CASSEAIGAGGDTQYF; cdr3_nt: TGTGCCAGCAGTGAAGCGATAGGAGCGGGGGGCGATACGCAGTATTTT
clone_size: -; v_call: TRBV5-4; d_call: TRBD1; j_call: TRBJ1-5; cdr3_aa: CASSLDRGDQPQHF; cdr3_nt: TGTGCCAGCAGCCTTGACAGGGGTGACCAGCCCCAGCATTTT
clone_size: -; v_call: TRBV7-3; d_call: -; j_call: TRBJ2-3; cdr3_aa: CASSLAGRNTDTQYF; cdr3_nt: TGTGCCAGCAGCTTAGCGGGACGGAACACAGATACGCAGTATTTT
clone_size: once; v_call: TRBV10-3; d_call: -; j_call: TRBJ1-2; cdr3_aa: CAISDRTTTNYGYTF; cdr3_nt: TGTGCCATCAGTGACAGGACAACAACTAACTATGGCTACACCTTC